The 14 T cell receptor beta chains below all came from one sample that was sequenced in a study of chemoradiotherapy in HPV16-positive cancers. The table came from immunoSEQ multiplex PCR; TCRdb's copy has only in-frame clones and leaves some out. The table has about 53,000 clones, about 92% seen once. Sequencing was performed on blood, taken from a patient who underwent chemoradiotherapy. These receptors were obtained from a human donor with HPV-associated anogenital cancer.

The chain joins TRBV7-8 to TRBJ2-1; the D call may be TRBD1 or TRBD2 (6 bases each). The V end lost 4 bases, the J end lost 2 bases, and 12 bases lay between the germline ends. This CDR3 has 15 residues. Germline CDR1 reads SGHVS; CDR2 reads FQNEAQ. CDR3 protein: CASSSGAGAYNEQFF. CDR3 coding DNA: TGTGCCAGCAGCTCGGGGGCCGGGGCCTACAATGAGCAGTTCTTC.

This clone was seen a single time. The rearrangement uses TRBV5-1 and TRBJ2-5, with 9 bases identical to TRBD2. The length of the CDR3 is 16 residues. J gave up 2 bases and V 1 base, and 6 bases lay outside the gene matches. Germline lookup yields CDR1 SGHRS and CDR2 YFSETQ. CDR3 nucleotides: TGCGCCAGCAGCTTGATAGCGGGAGAGGGTCAAGAGACCCAGTACTTC. Amino acids: CASSLIAGEGQETQYF.

The rearrangement joins TRBV7-3 to TRBJ2-1; a possible D gene is TRBD2 (6 bases). V gave up 5 bases and J gave up 0 bases, with 14 bases separating them. Germline-derived CDR1 and CDR2 are SGHTA and FQGTGA. The CDR3 has 16 residues. The CDR3 is CASSTYGGSSYNEQFF. CDR3 nucleotide sequence: TGTGCCAGCAGCACCTACGGGGGTAGCTCCTACAATGAGCAGTTCTTC. The whole variable domain, remainder taken from reference TRBV7-3 and TRBJ2-1, is GAGVSQTPSNKVTEKGKYVELRCDPISGHTALYWYRQSLGQGPEFLIYFQGTGAADDSGLPNDRFFAVRPEGSVSTLKIQRTERGDSAVYLCASSTYGGSSYNEQFFGPGTRLTVL.

CDR3 loop: CASSVGAGGRNYEQYF. In DNA, the CDR3 is TGTGCCAGCAGCGTAGGTGCCGGGGGGCGGAATTACGAGCAGTACTTC. This chain connects TRBV9 to TRBJ2-7, with D maybe TRBD2 (7 bases). CDR3 length equals 16 residues. Trimming shortened V by 0 bases and J by 4 bases, and 17 bases separated the two germline ends. Germline CDR1 and CDR2: SGDLS and YYNGEE.

Only one count was recorded for this clone. The chain is built from TRBV18 and TRBJ2-5, with D unresolved. Germline V gene sequence: CDR1 KGHSH, CDR2 LQKENI. Trimming cost V 2 bases and J 5 bases, with 6 bases left between them. This CDR3 is built from 12 residues. This CDR3 reads CASSPGLETQYF. The CDR3 DNA is TGTGCCAGCTCACCAGGGCTGGAGACCCAGTACTTC.

In this sample, this clone turned up a few times. This chain links TRBV12-5 with TRBJ1-4, with 7 bases that match TRBD1. Germline loops: CDR1 LGHNT, CDR2 FRNRAP. The CDR3 extends over 14 amino acids. Losses at the gene ends were 1 base for V and 8 bases for J; bases not matched to a gene: 4. The CDR3 DNA is TGTGCTAGTGGTTTGGACCCGGGACAGGAAAAACTGTTTTTT. Translating gives CASGLDPGQEKLFF. The full variable domain, its missing parts supplied by reference TRBV12-5 and TRBJ1-4, is DARVTQTPRHKVTEMGQEVTMRCQPILGHNTVFWYRQTMMQGLELLAYFRNRAPLDDSGMPKDRFSAEMPDATLATLKIQPSEPRDSAVYFCASGLDPGQEKLFFGSGTQLSVL.

This clone was recorded once. The chain joins TRBV10-3 to TRBJ2-6, with 7 positions matching TRBD1. The ends lost 3 bases at V and 0 bases at J; junction bases unmatched: 5. The CDR3 extends over 17 amino acids. The V gene's germline CDR1 is ENHRY and CDR2 SYGVKD. The CDR3 DNA reads TGTGCCATCAGTGATGACAGGGAACACTCTGGGGCCAACGTCCTGACTTTC. This codes for CAISDDREHSGANVLTF.

This clone occurred once. The chain is built from TRBV30 and TRBJ2-7, with TRBD1 matching 7 bases. Germline V gene lookup returns CDR1 GTSNPN and CDR2 SVGIG (reference sequence). J lost 4 bases, V lost 4 bases, and 10 bases had no gene match. This CDR3 contains 14 residues. CDR3 in DNA: TGTGCCTGGAACTCACAGGGGTTTGGGTACGAGCAGTACTTC. It yields the protein CAWNSQGFGYEQYF.

The CDR3 loop reads CATSRDGYEQFF. The CDR3 nucleotides read TGTGCCACCAGCAGAGATGGGTATGAGCAGTTCTTC. The gene calls are TRBV15 and TRBJ2-1; D remains ambiguous. From germline, CDR1 is LNHNV and CDR2 YYDKDF (reference sequence). The CDR3 has 12 residues. V was cut by 0 bases and J by 8 bases, with 5 bases left in between.

The chain uses TRBV29-1 and TRBJ2-7, with TRBD1 identical over 7 bases. V lost 8 bases and J lost 0; bases outside the gene matches: 10. The germline CDR1 and CDR2 sequences are SQVTM and ANQGSEA. The CDR3 is made up of 14 amino acids. DNA for the CDR3: TGCAGCTTATGGAAGGGACAGAGCTCCTACGAGCAGTACTTC. Encoded protein: CSLWKGQSSYEQYF.

This chain joins TRBV15 and TRBJ2-6; 9 bases match TRBD1. This CDR3 has 15 amino acids. CDR1 is LNHNV, CDR2 YYDKDF, per germline (reference sequence). V lost 5 bases, J lost 2 bases, and 1 base stayed unmatched. The CDR3 is CATSGQGPGANVLTF. CDR3 coding DNA: TGTGCCACCAGCGGACAGGGGCCTGGGGCCAACGTCCTGACTTTC.

This clone appeared a few times. CDR3 protein: CASRTQGVSTEAFF. CDR3 sequence (DNA): TGCGCCAGCAGAACACAGGGTGTGAGCACTGAAGCTTTCTTT. The chain uses TRBV10-1 and TRBJ1-1; D might be TRBD1 (6 bases). In germline, CDR1 is WNHNN, CDR2 SYGVQD (reference sequence). This CDR3 has 14 residues. The ends were cut back, 6 bases at V and 4 bases at J, with 15 bases in the middle.

The chain is built from TRBV6-1 and TRBJ1-2, with a weak D call TRBD1 (5 bases). V lost 7 bases to trimming and J lost 4 bases, with 13 bases between them. There are 13 residues in the CDR3. Looked up from germline, CDR1 is MNHNS and CDR2 is SASEGT. CDR3 protein: CASTNGGGYGYTF. In DNA, the CDR3 is TGTGCCAGCACTAACGGGGGAGGCTATGGCTACACCTTC.

CDR3 protein: CASSGGGQTGELFF. In DNA form, the CDR3 reads TGCGCCAGCAGTGGGGGGGGACAGACCGGGGAGCTGTTTTTT. The rearrangement uses TRBV10-1 and TRBJ2-2, with D tentatively TRBD1 or TRBD2 (7 bases each). This CDR3 contains 14 residues. Trimming stripped 4 bases from V and 5 bases from J, with 11 bases between. CDR1 is WNHNN and CDR2 is SYGVQD in the germline V gene (reference sequence).